This TCR beta chain stems from a study of T-cell reconstitution after alpha-beta-depleted transplantation in children. TCRbeta library construction was performed incorporating unique molecular identifiers. TCRdb re-analysed the PCR reads in MiXCR, keeping a single row per CDR3 protein. This sample yields some 240,000 distinct CDR3 sequences, of which 7.5% to 10% are seen a single time; about 5% belongs to the top ten. Per the germline V gene, CDR1 is DFQATT and CDR2 is SNEGSKA (reference sequence). This CDR3 spans 14 amino acids. Trimming cost V 5 bases and J 6 bases; bases outside gene matches: 8. This clonotype was seen repeatedly, ten times or more.

Sample: PBMCs from the stem cell graft donor, taken from the stem cell graft. The clonotype originates from a human donor who donated a stem cell graft to a child with SCID. The chain employs TRBV20-1 and TRBJ2-1, with 9 bases lining up with TRBD1. The CDR3 here is CSASPGQGRNEQFF. The CDR3 DNA follows: TGCAGTGCTTCACCGGGACAGGGTCGCAATGAGCAGTTCTTC.